The 31 T cell receptor beta chains listed next were all sequenced from one sample in a study of T cell responses to AZD1222 COVID-19 vaccine. Data came from immunoSEQ multiplex PCR; TCRdb stores just in-frame clones and leaves some out. The sample shows approximately 84,000 clones, 80% to 90% of them seen only once. Sequenced material: peripheral blood, taken 28 days after the second AZD1222 dose. The receptor source for this set is an adult who received the AZD1222 COVID-19 vaccine.

V is TRBV5-1 and J is TRBJ2-1, with D possibly TRBD2 on 5 matching bases. Trimming left V 2 bases short and J 7 bases short, with 10 bases between. Germline lookup yields CDR1 SGHRS and CDR2 YFSETQ. The CDR3 length is 13 residues. CDR3 region: CASSFGVTNEQFF. The CDR3 DNA reads as TGCGCCAGCAGCTTCGGGGTCACTAATGAGCAGTTCTTC.

V gene TRBV19 combines with J gene TRBJ1-2; 8 bases agree with TRBD1. In germline, CDR1 is LNHDA, CDR2 SQIVND (reference sequence). Trimming took 8 bases from V and 3 from J; bases not matched to a gene: 11. This CDR3 is built from 15 residues. DNA for the CDR3: TGTGCCAGTCAGGAGACAGGGGCGATCTACTATGGCTACACCTTC. Its translation: CASQETGAIYYGYTF. The full variable domain, its missing parts supplied by reference TRBV19 and TRBJ1-2, is DGGITQSPKYLFRKEGQNVTLSCEQNLNHDAMYWYRQDPGQGLRLIYYSQIVNDFQKGDIAEGYSVSREKKESFPLTVTSAQKNPTAFYLCASQETGAIYYGYTFGSGTRLTVV.

The V and J genes are TRBV3-1 (or the pseudogene TRBV3-2) and TRBJ2-5; 13 bases map to TRBD2. The CDR3 runs to 19 residues. V lost 3 bases and J lost 1; bases outside the gene matches: 11. Germline loops: CDR1 LGHDT, CDR2 YNNKEL (reference sequence). The chain's CDR3 is CASSHRKGGLAGSQETQYF. As DNA, the CDR3 is TGTGCCAGCAGCCACCGGAAGGGGGGACTAGCGGGGTCCCAAGAGACCCAGTACTTC.

The chain employs TRBV19 and TRBJ1-2; TRBD1 might be the D (5 bases). Trimming left V 3 bases short and J 4 bases short, with 15 bases between. The CDR3 contains 15 residues. CDR1 is LNHDA, CDR2 SQIVND, per germline (reference sequence). The CDR3 DNA sequence: TGTGCCAGTAGTATGGGGGACCGACCCCTCTATGGCTACACCTTC. This gives the protein CASSMGDRPLYGYTF.

The rearrangement joins TRBV7-9 to TRBJ2-3; 11 bases match TRBD2. J was trimmed by 4 bases and V by 3 bases; bases with no gene match: 3. CDR3 size: 15 residues. Germline V gene lookup returns CDR1 SEHNR and CDR2 FQNEAQ (reference sequence). For the CDR3, the DNA is TGTGCCAGCAGCTTTAGCGGGGGGGCATCAGATACGCAGTATTTT. Its translation: CASSFSGGASDTQYF. Filled out from reference TRBV7-9 and TRBJ2-3, the complete variable domain reads DTGVSQNPRHKITKRGQNVTFRCDPISEHNRLYWYRQTLGQGPEFLTYFQNEAQLEKSRLLSDRFSAERPKGSFSTLEIQRTEQGDSAMYLCASSFSGGASDTQYFGPGTRLTVL.

The chain links TRBV11-2 to TRBJ1-6; 7 bases are a match to TRBD1. CDR1 is SGHAT and CDR2 is FQNNGV in the germline V gene. The CDR3 is 15 amino acids. The V and J ends lost 0 bases and 7 bases, in that order; junction bases with no gene match: 3. CDR3 protein: CASSLDQGVNSPLHF. The DNA of the CDR3 is TGTGCCAGCAGCTTAGATCAGGGGGTGAATTCACCCCTCCACTTT.

The V call is TRBV21-1, the J call TRBJ1-6; TRBD1, as called in the table, went unchecked against the DNA. TRBV21-1 is designated a pseudogene. The CDR3 is 15 amino acids. The CDR3 DNA reads as TGTGCCAGCAGGGCGACCGGACAGAGAAATTCACCCCTCCACTTT. It codes for CASRATGQRNSPLHF.

This chain uses TRBV6-6 with TRBJ1-1; D is unresolved. CDR3 length: 17 amino acids. With 5 bases removed from V and 0 bases from J, the gap between germline ends came to 19 bases. From germline, CDR1 is MNHNY and CDR2 SVGAGI (reference sequence). The CDR3 DNA is TGTGCCAGCAGTCAGGCCATGTTTGCGGACTTGAACACTGAAGCTTTCTTT. The encoded protein is CASSQAMFADLNTEAFF.

Here the CDR3 DNA reads TGCGCCAGCAGCCCGGCCTTCGGGGGGGGAACCGGGGAGCTGTTTTTT. This codes for CASSPAFGGGTGELFF. The rearrangement joins TRBV5-1 to TRBJ2-2, with 8 bases matching TRBD2. The CDR3 is 16 amino acids. Germline trimming cut 4 bases from V and 5 bases from J; bases unmatched to any gene: 10. CDR1 and CDR2 (germline): SGHRS, YFSETQ.

V is TRBV6-5 and J is TRBJ2-7; D is unresolved. Trimming took off 7 bases at V and 6 bases at J, with 10 bases between the two ends. The CDR3 loop spans 11 amino acids. Germline CDR1 is MNHEY and CDR2 is SVGAGI. CDR3 sequence: CASNRLREQYF. CDR3 DNA sequence: TGTGCCAGCAACCGGTTACGCGAGCAGTACTTC.

The chain carries TRBV11-2 and TRBJ1-4, with 7 nucleotides matching TRBD1. This CDR3 spans 15 amino acids. Germline values: CDR1 SGHAT, CDR2 FQNNGV. The V segment lost 1 base and the J segment 7 bases; nucleotides outside the gene matches: 6. The DNA for the CDR3 is TGTGCCAGCAGCTTAGTCGTACAGGGGCGTGAAAAACTGTTTTTT. Encoded protein: CASSLVVQGREKLFF.

The CDR3 here is CASSQLGTEPGKAFF. In DNA form, the CDR3 reads TGCGCCAGCAGTCAATTGGGGACAGAGCCCGGGAAAGCTTTCTTT. The chain couples TRBV5-1 to TRBJ1-1, with 7 nucleotides matching TRBD1. Trimming at V came to 5 bases and at J to 9 bases, leaving 16 bases not matched to a gene. CDR3 length equals 15 residues. In germline, CDR1 is SGHRS, CDR2 YFSETQ.

The gene calls are TRBV3-1 (or the pseudogene TRBV3-2) and TRBJ2-7; TRBD1 matches at 7 bases. CDR1 and CDR2 (germline): LGHDT, YNNKEL (reference sequence). V was pared by 5 bases and J by 3 bases, with 4 bases of the junction left unmatched. This CDR3 has 13 amino acids. CDR3: CASSNRQGYEQYF. The CDR3 DNA is TGTGCCAGCAGCAACCGACAGGGCTACGAGCAGTACTTC.

The V gene is TRBV18, the J gene TRBJ1-4; a possible D gene is TRBD1 (5 bases). Germline V CDR1 and CDR2: KGHSH, LQKENI. The CDR3 covers 15 residues. V was shortened by 4 bases and J by 6 bases, with 15 bases between the two germline ends. CDR3 protein: CASSLRGAPDEKLFF. As DNA, the CDR3 is TGTGCCAGCTCACTTCGGGGCGCCCCGGATGAAAAACTGTTTTTT. Combining the CDR3 with reference TRBV18 and TRBJ1-4 gives the whole variable domain NAGVMQNPRHLVRRRGQEARLRCSPMKGHSHVYWYRQLPEEGLKFMVYLQKENIIDESGMPKERFSAEFPKEGPSILRIQQVVRGDSAAYFCASSLRGAPDEKLFFGSGTQLSVL.

The V call is TRBV28, the J call TRBJ2-2; 10 bases align to TRBD2. The CDR3 is 15 amino acids. Trimming took 7 bases from V and 1 from J; bases not matched to a gene: 3. Germline V gene sequence: CDR1 MDHEN, CDR2 SYDVKM. CDR3 in DNA: TGTGCCAGCATAGCGGGGGGATTGAACACCGGGGAGCTGTTTTTT. This translates into CASIAGGLNTGELFF.

The rearrangement links TRBV19 to TRBJ2-7; 9 positions agree with TRBD1. This CDR3 has 13 amino acids. J lost 4 bases, V lost 5 bases, and 3 bases had no gene match. Germline CDR1 and CDR2: LNHDA and SQIVND (reference sequence). CDR3 region: CASSPDRGYEQYF. The CDR3 DNA is TGTGCCAGTAGTCCTGACAGGGGGTACGAGCAGTACTTC.

J is TRBJ2-5 and V is TRBV2; D is tentatively TRBD1 or TRBD2 (5 bases each). The ends were cut back, 7 bases at V and 0 bases at J, with 12 bases in the middle. CDR1 and CDR2 (germline): SNHLY, FYNNEI. The CDR3 extends over 14 amino acids. For the CDR3, the DNA is TGTGCCAGCAAATGGGACCAAAACCAAGAGACCCAGTACTTC. This codes for CASKWDQNQETQYF.

This clone has only one observation. The chain employs TRBV23-1 and TRBJ2-1, with D possibly being TRBD1 (5 bases). TRBV23-1 qualifies as an ORF whose function is uncertain. The V and J ends lost 0 bases and 0 bases respectively, with 15 bases between them. This CDR3 comprises 18 residues. CDR3 loop: CASSQSQQALFSYNEQFF. The CDR3 bases are TGCGCCAGCAGTCAATCCCAACAGGCATTATTCTCCTACAATGAGCAGTTCTTC.

The rearrangement joins TRBV7-9 to TRBJ2-5, with 10 bases aligning to TRBD2. The CDR3 consists of 15 residues. The germline V gene has CDR1 SEHNR and CDR2 FQNEAQ (reference sequence). Germline trimming cut 3 bases from V and 5 bases from J; bases unmatched to any gene: 6. CDR3 bases: TGTGCCAGCAGCTTCGCTAGCGGGGGACAGGAGACCCAGTACTTC. Encoded protein: CASSFASGGQETQYF.

V is TRBV5-6 and J is TRBJ2-3; D ambiguous. The V gene's germline CDR1 is SGHDT and CDR2 YYEEEE. CDR3 length: 12 amino acids. V lost 1 base and J 3 bases, leaving 3 bases between the germline ends. CDR3 DNA sequence: TGTGCCAGCAGCTTGATTACAGATACGCAGTATTTT. Encoded protein: CASSLITDTQYF. The complete variable domain, with remaining parts taken from reference TRBV5-6 and TRBJ2-3, reads DAGVTQSPTHLIKTRGQQVTLRCSPKSGHDTVSWYQQALGQGPQFIFQYYEEEERQRGNFPDRFSGHQFPNYSSELNVNALLLGDSALYLCASSLITDTQYFGPGTRLTVL.

V and J are TRBV27 and TRBJ1-6; 9 bases fit TRBD1. Germline loops: CDR1 MNHEY, CDR2 SMNVEV (reference sequence). There are 19 residues in the CDR3. Unmatched junction bases numbered 18, after V lost 5 bases and J lost 7 bases. The CDR3 bases are TGTGCCAGCAGTCCGATAAAATTAGGGACAGGGAGTGTGAATTCACCCCTCCACTTT. It translates to CASSPIKLGTGSVNSPLHF.

The chain recombines TRBV10-3 with TRBJ2-3; D is possibly TRBD2 (6 bases). The CDR3 has 17 amino acids. V was pared by 8 bases and J by 3 bases, with 24 bases between. Germline V gene lookup returns CDR1 ENHRY and CDR2 SYGVKD. In DNA form, the CDR3 reads TGTGCCATCGGGACCGGGACTCCGACCCCTATGACAGATACGCAGTATTTT. It encodes CAIGTGTPTPMTDTQYF.

The V and J genes are TRBV29-1 and TRBJ2-5; tentative D call: TRBD1 (6 bases). V lost 5 bases to trimming and J lost 4 bases, with 14 bases between them. Germline assignment: CDR1 SQVTM and CDR2 ANQGSEA. This CDR3 is built from 13 residues. The chain's CDR3 is CSVSPSRGETQYF. The CDR3 DNA reads TGCAGCGTTAGCCCTTCCAGGGGAGAGACCCAGTACTTC.

The V gene is TRBV6-6, the J gene TRBJ1-6, with D perhaps matching TRBD1 (5 bases). This CDR3 comprises 15 residues. Deletions cut 2 bases from V and 7 bases from J, with 12 bases between. Germline V gene sequence: CDR1 MNHNY, CDR2 SVGAGI (reference sequence). The CDR3 DNA sequence: TGTGCCAGCAGTTACCGCAGGGAGCGCAATTCACCCCTCCACTTT. This encodes CASSYRRERNSPLHF.

The V gene is TRBV7-3, the J gene TRBJ2-5; D might be TRBD2 (5 bases). V gave up 4 bases and J gave up 5 bases, with 17 bases separating them. CDR1 SGHTA and CDR2 FQGTGA come from the germline V gene. The CDR3 is made up of 15 amino acids. The CDR3 sequence: CASSSDYPPGETQYF. In DNA, the CDR3 is TGTGCCAGCAGCTCAGACTACCCACCGGGGGAGACCCAGTACTTC.

V is TRBV5-1 and J is TRBJ1-1; D may be TRBD1 (5 bases). In germline, CDR1 is SGHRS, CDR2 YFSETQ. CDR3 length equals 14 residues. V was cut by 1 base and J by 6 bases, with 13 bases left in between. CDR3 coding DNA: TGCGCCAGCAGCTTGATGGATGGGGCCCCTGAAGCTTTCTTT. Its protein product is CASSLMDGAPEAFF.

As DNA, the CDR3 is TGTGCCAGCAGTTTACGGGGGGCCGGCGGGGAGCTGTTTTTT. Its protein product is CASSLRGAGGELFF. This chain joins TRBV28 and TRBJ2-2, with D possibly TRBD2 on 7 matching bases. V dropped 2 bases and J dropped 7 bases, with 11 bases sitting between them. The CDR3 extends over 14 amino acids. CDR1 is MDHEN and CDR2 is SYDVKM in the germline V gene.

V usage is TRBV15 and J usage is TRBJ1-2, with D perhaps matching TRBD1 (5 bases). Germline V gene lookup returns CDR1 LNHNV and CDR2 YYDKDF (reference sequence). The CDR3 runs 17 residues. The V end was cut by 0 bases, the J end by 4 bases, with 18 bases between. For the CDR3, the DNA is TGTGCCACCAGCAGAGAAGGAATCGACAGTTTAATCTATGGCTACACCTTC. Encoded protein: CATSREGIDSLIYGYTF.

The chain's CDR3 is CASSLGAHRAPSYNEQFF. The CDR3 bases are TGTGCCAGCAGCTTAGGGGCCCACAGGGCACCCTCCTACAATGAGCAGTTCTTC. This chain joins TRBV11-3 and TRBJ2-1, with D tentatively TRBD1 (6 bases). Per germline, CDR1 SGHNT and CDR2 YENEEA. CDR3 length: 18 amino acids. The germline V and J ends were trimmed by 1 base and 0 bases, with 16 bases remaining between them.

V usage is TRBV4-1 and J usage is TRBJ2-5, with no clear D. The germline V gene has CDR1 MGHRA and CDR2 YSYEKL. V lost 0 bases to trimming and J lost 6 bases, with 14 bases between them. The CDR3 has 15 amino acids. The CDR3 sequence: CASSQDPRPSKTQYF. For the CDR3, the DNA is TGCGCCAGCAGCCAAGACCCAAGGCCGTCTAAGACCCAGTACTTC.

The V call is TRBV12-3 or TRBV12-4, the J call TRBJ1-1, with a tentative D call TRBD1 (5 bases). V lost 4 bases to trimming and J lost 5 bases, with 11 bases between them. The CDR3 loop spans 13 amino acids. CDR3 DNA: TGTGCCAGCAGTTCGTCAGGGATTACTGAAGCTTTCTTT. Translated, it gives CASSSSGITEAFF.